One sample yielded the 22 T cell receptor beta chains listed below, sequenced in a study of blood T cell repertoires in COVID-19. TCRdb's table, derived via immunoSEQ multiplex PCR, lists solely in-frame clones and lacks some. The repertoire holds about 240,000 clones, with around 83% as singletons. Sequenced material: peripheral blood. These receptors originate from a woman older than 75 with acute or convalescent COVID-19.

This clone came up once. The V gene is TRBV4-2, the J gene TRBJ2-1; 8 bases agree with TRBD1. The germline CDR1 and CDR2 sequences are LGHNA and YNFKEQ. The ends lost 1 base at V and 10 bases at J; junction bases unmatched: 9. The CDR3 contains 15 residues. This CDR3 is CASSQGETGVKEQFF. CDR3 nucleotides: TGTGCCAGCAGCCAAGGGGAGACAGGGGTAAAAGAGCAGTTCTTC.

This chain links TRBV2 with TRBJ2-1; unclear D gene. Germline V gives CDR1 SNHLY, CDR2 FYNNEI. The CDR3 loop spans 12 amino acids. Trimming cost V 6 bases and J 8 bases, with 11 bases left between them. CDR3 sequence (DNA): TGTGCCAGCAGGCCCCAGGTCCATGAGCAGTTCTTC. Protein sequence: CASRPQVHEQFF.

The chain uses TRBV20-1 and TRBJ1-5, with D tentatively TRBD1 (5 bases). The CDR3 is 13 amino acids. Germline lookup yields CDR1 DFQATT and CDR2 SNEGSKA (reference sequence). V lost 3 bases and J 6 bases, leaving 12 bases between the germline ends. The CDR3, as DNA: TGCAGTGCTAGTGGAAGGGGTGGTCAGCCCCAGCATTTT. Protein sequence: CSASGRGGQPQHF.

This chain connects TRBV15 to TRBJ1-2; no clear D. Germline loops: CDR1 LNHNV, CDR2 YYDKDF (reference sequence). V gave up 2 bases and J gave up 3 bases, with 7 bases separating them. This CDR3 spans 13 amino acids. The CDR3 sequence is CATSRKGDYGYTF. DNA of the CDR3: TGTGCCACCAGCAGAAAGGGAGACTATGGCTACACCTTC.

The chain joins TRBV12-5 to TRBJ2-1, with 7 nucleotides matching TRBD2. The CDR3 consists of 15 residues. Germline V gives CDR1 LGHNT, CDR2 FRNRAP. V shed 3 bases, J shed 2 bases, and the junction held 4 bases outside the gene matches. CDR3 sequence reads: CASGFGTTTYNEQFF. CDR3 DNA sequence: TGTGCTAGTGGTTTTGGGACTACGACCTACAATGAGCAGTTCTTC.

The chain is built from TRBV28 and TRBJ2-5, with a weak D call TRBD1 (6 bases). This CDR3 is built from 13 residues. CDR1 is MDHEN and CDR2 is SYDVKM in the germline V gene. Trimming stripped 6 bases from V and 7 bases from J, with 15 bases between. The CDR3, as DNA: TGTGCCAGCAGCCCACAATCCAGGGGGACCCAGTACTTC. Translated, it gives CASSPQSRGTQYF.

This clone was detected once. V usage is TRBV7-2 and J usage is TRBJ2-2, with 7 bases that match TRBD1. Germline V CDR1 and CDR2: SGHTA, FQGNSA. This CDR3 spans 15 amino acids. The J segment lost 4 bases and the V segment lost 5 bases, leaving 7 bases of the junction unmatched. The CDR3 sequence is CASSKTGFFTGELFF. In DNA form, the CDR3 reads TGTGCCAGCAGCAAGACAGGGTTTTTCACCGGGGAGCTGTTTTTT.

The chain uses TRBV3-1 (or the pseudogene TRBV3-2) and TRBJ2-7, with 8 bases lining up with TRBD1. This CDR3 region has 16 residues. Trimming removed 1 base from V and 1 base from J; junction bases left unmatched: 6. Germline lookup yields CDR1 LGHDT and CDR2 YNNKEL (reference sequence). CDR3 nucleotides: TGTGCCAGCAGCCAAGCTAGGACAGGGACATCCTACGAGCAGTACTTC. As protein: CASSQARTGTSYEQYF.

The chain uses TRBV5-6 and TRBJ1-1, with TRBD1 matching 11 bases. Losses at the gene ends were 4 bases for V and 5 bases for J; bases not matched to a gene: 4. CDR1 SGHDT and CDR2 YYEEEE come from the germline V gene. The CDR3 sequence is 14 residues long. The CDR3 sequence is CASSRDRGDTEAFF. The CDR3 DNA reads as TGTGCCAGCAGCAGGGACAGGGGGGATACTGAAGCTTTCTTT.

V gene TRBV18 combines with J gene TRBJ1-5, with TRBD1 matching over 8 bases. The germline V gene encodes CDR1 KGHSH and CDR2 LQKENI. J lost 2 bases, V lost 3 bases, and 9 bases had no gene match. CDR3 length equals 17 residues. CDR3 sequence reads: CASSPNVMGQGNQPQHF. DNA for the CDR3: TGTGCCAGCTCACCGAACGTAATGGGACAGGGCAATCAGCCCCAGCATTTT.

The V gene is TRBV9, the J gene TRBJ2-3, with D possibly matching TRBD1 (5 bases). Trimming took off 2 bases at V and 2 bases at J, with 9 bases between the two ends. The germline V gene has CDR1 SGDLS and CDR2 YYNGEE. There are 14 residues in the CDR3. This chain's CDR3 is CASSVTEYTDTQYF. CDR3 in DNA: TGTGCCAGCAGCGTGACAGAATACACAGATACGCAGTATTTT.

The chain couples TRBV30 to TRBJ2-2, with 8 bases matching TRBD1. Germline V gene data show CDR1 as GTSNPN and CDR2 as SVGIG (reference sequence). The ends lost 1 base at V and 3 bases at J; junction bases unmatched: 4. This CDR3 comprises 15 residues. This CDR3 reads CAWSANRGDTGELFF. Written as DNA, the CDR3 is TGTGCCTGGAGTGCTAACAGGGGGGACACCGGGGAGCTGTTTTTT. Together with reference TRBV30 and TRBJ2-2, the CDR3 gives the full variable domain: SQTIHQWPATLVQPVGSPLSLECTVEGTSNPNLYWYRQAAGRGLQLLFYSVGIGQISSEVPQNLSASRPQDRQFILSSKKLLLSDSGFYLCAWSANRGDTGELFFGEGSRLTVL.

The rearrangement links TRBV5-1 to TRBJ2-3; tentative D call: TRBD1 (5 bases). Trimming left V 1 base short and J 3 bases short, with 15 bases between. The CDR3 is made up of 16 amino acids. From germline, CDR1 is SGHRS and CDR2 YFSETQ. The DNA for the CDR3 is TGCGCCAGCAGCTTGCTGCAGGGTTTGGGTACAGATACGCAGTATTTT. Encoded protein: CASSLLQGLGTDTQYF.

The rearrangement uses TRBV19 and TRBJ1-1, with 7 bases aligning to TRBD1. The CDR3 is 13 residues long. Germline lookup yields CDR1 LNHDA and CDR2 SQIVND (reference sequence). The junction had 3 bases not matched to a gene; V was cut back by 4 bases and J by 4 bases. The CDR3 region has the DNA TGTGCCAGTAGTACACCAGGGGGCACTGAAGCTTTCTTT. Translating gives CASSTPGGTEAFF.

The count of this clone is one. The chain recombines TRBV27 with TRBJ2-5, with 7 bases identical to TRBD2. The length of the CDR3 is 12 residues. The germline gives CDR1 MNHEY, CDR2 SMNVEV (reference sequence). The junction had 0 bases not matched to a gene; V was cut back by 6 bases and J by 2 bases. The DNA for the CDR3 is TGTGCCAGCAGGCGGGGGCAAGAGACCCAGTACTTC. It specifies CASRRGQETQYF.

Comments on this clone: Sequence at one end of the junction differs from germline and may be a read error. This chain joins TRBV25-1 and TRBJ1-2, with 10 bases lining up with TRBD1. Germline assignment: CDR1 MGHDK and CDR2 SYGVNS. The CDR3 extends over 15 amino acids. This CDR3 is CASSEPGQGNYGYTF. CDR3 bases: TGTGCCAGCAGTGAACCGGGACAGGGGAACTATGGCTACACTTTC.

This chain uses TRBV3-1 (or the pseudogene TRBV3-2) with TRBJ2-2; TRBD1 agrees at 9 bases. V was clipped by 2 bases and J by 6 bases; unmatched bases: 7. This CDR3 region has 16 residues. Germline V lookup: CDR1 LGHDT, CDR2 YNNKEL (reference sequence). The chain's CDR3 is CASSQLGTGRSGELFF. DNA for the CDR3: TGTGCCAGCAGCCAACTCGGGACAGGGAGGTCCGGGGAGCTGTTTTTT.

CDR3 in DNA: TGTGCCAGCAGGAGGACAGGGGAGGGTGAAAAACTGTTTTTT. As protein: CASRRTGEGEKLFF. V gene TRBV6-5 combines with J gene TRBJ1-4, with 9 bases that match TRBD1. This CDR3 is 14 amino acids long. Trimming took 6 bases from V and 7 from J; bases not matched to a gene: 6. Germline loops: CDR1 MNHEY, CDR2 SVGAGI.

The V and J genes are TRBV5-1 and TRBJ1-5; D is ambiguous. CDR1 and CDR2 from the germline V gene are SGHRS and YFSETQ. The CDR3 consists of 15 residues. The V gene lost 0 bases and the J gene lost 2 bases, with 9 bases spanning the gap. CDR3: CASSLDPVGNQPQHF. The CDR3 DNA reads as TGCGCCAGCAGCTTGGATCCAGTGGGCAATCAGCCCCAGCATTTT. Drawing the rest from reference TRBV5-1 and TRBJ1-5, the complete variable domain is KAGVTQTPRYLIKTRGQQVTLSCSPISGHRSVSWYQQTPGQGLQFLFEYFSETQRNKGNFPGRFSGRQFSNSRSEMNVSTLELGDSALYLCASSLDPVGNQPQHFGDGTRLSIL.

With regard to this clone: Other DNA sequences in the same sample also yield this CDR3. This CDR3 is CATSRTGSNQPQHF. CDR3 bases: TGTGCCACCAGCAGGACAGGGAGTAATCAGCCCCAGCATTTT. This chain connects TRBV15 to TRBJ1-5, with TRBD1 matching over 7 bases. The CDR3 is 14 residues long. V lost 3 bases, J lost 4 bases, and 3 bases stayed unmatched. Germline CDR1 reads LNHNV; CDR2 reads YYDKDF (reference sequence).

This clone was seen a handful of times. V usage is TRBV3-1 (or the pseudogene TRBV3-2) and J usage is TRBJ1-1; 9 positions match TRBD1. Germline CDR1 reads LGHDT; CDR2 reads YNNKEL (reference sequence). The J segment lost 4 bases and the V segment lost 8 bases, leaving 2 bases of the junction unmatched. The CDR3 extends over 12 amino acids. In nucleotides, the CDR3 is TGTGCCAGCCGGGACAGGGCCACTGAAGCTTTCTTT. Protein product: CASRDRATEAFF.

On this clone itself: One end of the junction fails to match germline, which may point to a read error. CDR3 DNA: TGTGCCAGCAGCCCGGACAGGTGGGACAGGGTCTTC. Encoded protein: CASSPDRWDRVF. The rearrangement links TRBV6-2 or TRBV6-3 to TRBJ2-1; 9 bases agree with TRBD1. Per the germline V gene, CDR1 is MNHEY and CDR2 is SVGEGT. CDR3 length: 12 amino acids.